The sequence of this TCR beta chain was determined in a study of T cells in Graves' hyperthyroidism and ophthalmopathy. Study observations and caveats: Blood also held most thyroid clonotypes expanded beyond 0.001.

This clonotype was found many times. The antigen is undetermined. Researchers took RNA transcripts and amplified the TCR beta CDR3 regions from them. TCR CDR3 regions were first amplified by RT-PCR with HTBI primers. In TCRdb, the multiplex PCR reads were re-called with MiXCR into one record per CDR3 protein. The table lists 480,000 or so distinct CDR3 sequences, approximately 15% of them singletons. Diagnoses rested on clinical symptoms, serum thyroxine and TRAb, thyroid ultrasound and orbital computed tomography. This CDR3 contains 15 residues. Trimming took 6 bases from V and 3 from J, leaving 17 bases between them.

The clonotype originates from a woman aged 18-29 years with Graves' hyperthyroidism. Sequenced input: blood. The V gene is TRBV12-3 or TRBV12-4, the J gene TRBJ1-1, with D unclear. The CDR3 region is CASRGTRARDTEAFF. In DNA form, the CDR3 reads TGTGCCAGCAGGGGAACAAGGGCGCGGGACACTGAAGCTTTCTTT.